These 32 T cell receptor beta chains originate from one sample sequenced in a study of T-cell reconstitution after alpha-beta-depleted transplantation in children. Molecular barcoding with unique molecular identifiers was used for the TCRbeta library. From the PCR reads, TCRdb called clonotypes with MiXCR, one entry per CDR3 protein. The sample has hundreds of thousands of distinct CDR3 sequences, roughly 15% seen once; the top ten hold 1.1%. Specimen: PBMCs from the stem cell graft donor, collected from the stem cell graft. The receptors were gathered from a human donor who donated a stem cell graft to a child with acute myeloid leukemia.

The J gene is TRBJ2-1, the V gene TRBV5-1, with 8 positions matching TRBD2. The CDR3 contains 16 residues. The V gene's germline CDR1 is SGHRS and CDR2 YFSETQ. V shed 0 bases, J shed 7 bases, and the junction held 9 bases outside the gene matches. The CDR3 bases are TGCGCCAGCAGCTTGGAATCAGCGGGGGCTCGAAATGAGCAGTTCTTC. This encodes CASSLESAGARNEQFF.

This clonotype has at least ten counts. This chain joins TRBV7-2 and TRBJ2-3; TRBD2 agrees at 7 bases. Trimming at V came to 2 bases and at J to 2 bases, leaving 7 bases not matched to a gene. Germline V gene sequence: CDR1 SGHTA, CDR2 FQGNSA. CDR3 length: 16 amino acids. This chain's CDR3 is CASSLSGTTATDTQYF. The CDR3 DNA sequence: TGTGCCAGCAGCTTAAGCGGGACGACGGCCACAGATACGCAGTATTTT.

This clonotype appeared a few times. The chain combines TRBV11-2 with TRBJ1-1; D uncertain. V dropped 1 base and J dropped 0 bases, with 15 bases sitting between them. Germline loops: CDR1 SGHAT, CDR2 FQNNGV. This CDR3 comprises 17 residues. The CDR3 DNA is TGTGCCAGCAGCTTAGTATCCGGCTACTACATGAACACTGAAGCTTTCTTT. It codes for CASSLVSGYYMNTEAFF.

This clonotype was recorded many times. V and J are TRBV20-1 and TRBJ1-3; D may be TRBD1 (6 bases). The CDR3 is made up of 15 amino acids. Trimming left V 4 bases short and J 0 bases short, with 13 bases between. CDR1 and CDR2 from the germline V gene are DFQATT and SNEGSKA (reference sequence). The CDR3: CSATRTASSGNTIYF. CDR3 DNA sequence: TGCAGTGCTACGAGGACAGCGAGCTCTGGAAACACCATATATTTT.

This rearrangement joins TRBV12-3 or TRBV12-4 to TRBJ2-5; 9 bases are shared with TRBD2. V was pared by 3 bases and J by 7 bases, with 6 bases of the junction left unmatched. The CDR3 covers 14 residues. CDR3 sequence reads: CASSFKRGDGTQYF. The CDR3 DNA follows: TGTGCCAGCAGTTTTAAGCGGGGGGATGGGACCCAGTACTTC.

This clonotype was observed many times. The chain uses TRBV10-3 and TRBJ1-5; D not resolved. The CDR3 length is 14 residues. Trimming took 11 bases from V and 7 from J, leaving 21 bases between them. The germline gives CDR1 ENHRY, CDR2 SYGVKD. This CDR3 reads CAAQDTGEGQPQHF. The CDR3 coding sequence is TGTGCCGCCCAAGACACGGGTGAGGGCCAGCCCCAGCATTTT.

The gene calls are TRBV5-5 and TRBJ1-1, with D unclear. From germline, CDR1 is SGHKS and CDR2 YYEKEE (reference sequence). Trimming stripped 4 bases from V and 6 bases from J, with 16 bases between. There are 14 residues in the CDR3. For the CDR3, the DNA is TGTGCCAGCAGCCTGCCGTACGAGGGCGCTGAAGCTTTCTTT. Translated, it gives CASSLPYEGAEAFF.

The chain links TRBV2 to TRBJ1-6, with 7 bases aligning to TRBD1. The V and J ends lost 8 bases and 7 bases, in that order; junction bases with no gene match: 11. Germline lookup yields CDR1 SNHLY and CDR2 FYNNEI. This CDR3 contains 15 residues. The CDR3 protein is CASSPQDRSNSPLHF. DNA for the CDR3: TGTGCCAGCTCACCCCAGGACAGGTCCAATTCACCCCTCCACTTT.

This clonotype was recorded a few times. The J gene is TRBJ1-1, the V gene TRBV19; D unclear. This CDR3 contains 11 residues. The germline CDR1 and CDR2 sequences are LNHDA and SQIVND (reference sequence). The V and J ends lost 3 bases and 8 bases respectively, with 7 bases between them. This CDR3 reads CASSIRFEAFF. CDR3 bases: TGTGCCAGTAGTATCCGTTTCGAAGCTTTCTTT.

There are many counts of this clonotype. This rearrangement joins TRBV20-1 to TRBJ2-3, with TRBD1 matching over 7 bases. V lost 6 bases and J lost 3; bases outside the gene matches: 9. CDR1 and CDR2 from the germline V gene are DFQATT and SNEGSKA (reference sequence). The CDR3 runs to 14 residues. The CDR3 loop reads CSAQGQLRTDTQYF. CDR3 DNA sequence: TGCAGTGCCCAGGGACAGCTCAGAACAGATACGCAGTATTTT.

Worth noting for this clonotype: A single base separates this from a much larger clone, so it may be a read error. The chain is built from TRBV29-1 and TRBJ1-1; D unresolved. This CDR3 region has 14 residues. Germline V gene sequence: CDR1 SQVTM, CDR2 ANQGSEA. Here the CDR3 reads CRALRSDMNTEAFF. In DNA form, the CDR3 reads TGCCGCGCCCTCCGGAGCGACATGAACACTGAAGCTTTCTTT.

The chain is built from TRBV20-1 and TRBJ2-7, with 8 bases that match TRBD1. Germline lookup yields CDR1 DFQATT and CDR2 SNEGSKA (reference sequence). The length of the CDR3 is 15 residues. V was pared by 5 bases and J by 5 bases, with 14 bases of the junction left unmatched. The CDR3 nucleotides are TGCAGTGCTCCAGGACAGGGCCTGGTCCCCCACGAGCAGTACGTC. It specifies CSAPGQGLVPHEQYV.

J is TRBJ2-1 and V is TRBV30; D may be TRBD2 (6 bases). V lost 1 base, J lost 10 bases, and 8 bases lay in between. The CDR3 runs 11 residues. Per germline, CDR1 GTSNPN and CDR2 SVGIG (reference sequence). CDR3 sequence (DNA): TGTGCCTGGAGTGCGGGAGACGAGCAGTTCTTC. It is translated as CAWSAGDEQFF.

This clonotype came up a few times. The CDR3 region has the DNA TGCAGTGCTAGGAGAACAGGGACCGGGGAGCTGTTTTTT. This codes for CSARRTGTGELFF. The gene calls are TRBV20-1 and TRBJ2-2, with D possibly being TRBD1 (6 bases). The CDR3 extends over 13 amino acids. CDR1 is DFQATT and CDR2 is SNEGSKA in the germline V gene (reference sequence). V was pared by 3 bases and J by 5 bases, with 10 bases between.

The gene calls are TRBV6-1 and TRBJ2-6; D is possibly TRBD1 (6 bases). The CDR3 sequence is 15 residues long. Trimming pared 7 bases from V and 3 bases from J, leaving 13 bases between. Germline CDR1 reads MNHNS; CDR2 reads SASEGT. This CDR3 reads CASTLQGGGANVLTF. The CDR3 DNA is TGTGCCAGCACCCTACAGGGTGGTGGGGCCAACGTCCTGACTTTC.

The V gene is TRBV18, the J gene TRBJ1-6, with 7 bases that match TRBD1. The V gene end was trimmed by 1 base and the J gene end by 4 bases; junction bases not matched to a gene: 4. The germline V gene has CDR1 KGHSH and CDR2 LQKENI. CDR3 size: 16 residues. CDR3 amino acids: CASSPQGAGYNSPLHF. CDR3 sequence (DNA): TGTGCCAGCTCACCACAGGGGGCTGGTTATAATTCACCCCTCCACTTT.

The chain has TRBV20-1 and TRBJ2-3, with TRBD2 matching over 9 bases. This CDR3 comprises 16 residues. With 6 bases clipped from V and 2 bases from J, the junction kept 12 bases outside the gene matches. The germline V gene encodes CDR1 DFQATT and CDR2 SNEGSKA (reference sequence). The CDR3 loop is CSALDGGGAVTDTQYF. The DNA of the CDR3 is TGCAGTGCCCTAGACGGCGGGGGGGCGGTCACAGATACGCAGTATTTT.

This chain connects TRBV7-9 to TRBJ1-5; 8 bases match TRBD1. V trimming: 5 bases; J trimming: 5 bases; junction bases outside the gene matches: 11. This CDR3 comprises 16 residues. CDR1 and CDR2 from the germline V gene are SEHNR and FQNEAQ (reference sequence). The CDR3 sequence is CASSEQTGERDQPQHF. The CDR3, as DNA: TGTGCCAGCAGCGAGCAGACAGGGGAAAGGGATCAGCCCCAGCATTTT.

This clonotype was seen only a few times. This chain joins TRBV4-2 and TRBJ1-4; D is possibly TRBD1 (5 bases). This CDR3 is 17 amino acids long. Between the trimmed V and J ends, which lost 3 bases and 0 bases, there was a span of 14 bases. Germline CDR1 LGHNA, CDR2 YNFKEQ. The CDR3 loop is CASSHPGTEATNEKLFF. The CDR3 DNA reads TGTGCCAGCAGCCACCCCGGGACCGAGGCAACTAATGAAAAACTGTTTTTT.

Many counts were recorded for this clonotype. This sequence joins TRBV5-1 and TRBJ1-5; D not resolved. Germline V gene lookup returns CDR1 SGHRS and CDR2 YFSETQ. The CDR3 covers 15 residues. V lost 0 bases and J 0 bases, leaving 7 bases between the germline ends. The CDR3 is CASSLEPSSNQPQHF. As DNA, the CDR3 is TGCGCCAGCAGCTTGGAGCCATCTAGCAATCAGCCCCAGCATTTT.

The rearrangement uses TRBV20-1 and TRBJ1-2, with D possibly matching TRBD1 (6 bases). The CDR3 is made up of 13 amino acids. The V gene lost 6 bases and the J gene lost 5 bases, with 16 bases spanning the gap. Germline assignment: CDR1 DFQATT and CDR2 SNEGSKA (reference sequence). The CDR3 reads CSAPGHHGYGYTF. The CDR3 DNA reads as TGCAGTGCACCGGGACACCACGGTTATGGCTACACCTTC.

This clonotype was seen at least ten times. The chain carries TRBV5-1 and TRBJ1-2, with unresolved D. Trimming cost V 0 bases and J 1 base, with 10 bases left between them. CDR1 and CDR2 (germline): SGHRS, YFSETQ. CDR3 length: 15 residues. The CDR3 nucleotides read TGCGCCAGCAGCTTGGAAGCCCCGGTTAACTATGGCTACACCTTC. Protein product: CASSLEAPVNYGYTF.

With regard to this clonotype: Mismatch with germline at one junction end may stem from a read error. The V call is TRBV28, the J call TRBJ1-1; possibly TRBD1 for D (5 bases). CDR3 length: 15 residues. CDR1 and CDR2 (germline): MDHEN, SYDVKM. As DNA, the CDR3 is TGTGCCAGCAGTCCCAATCGGGGAGTTGGGACTGCAGCTTTCTTT. Amino acid sequence: CASSPNRGVGTAAFF. Drawing the rest from reference TRBV28 and TRBJ1-1, the complete variable domain is DVKVTQSSRYLVKRTGEKVFLECVQDMDHENMFWYRQDPGLGLRLIYFSYDVKMKEKGDIPEGYSVSREKKERFSLILESASTNQTSMYLCASSPNRGVGTAAFFGQGTRLTVV.

The chain uses TRBV20-1 and TRBJ1-1, with 7 bases lining up with TRBD1. There are 15 residues in the CDR3. The J segment lost 0 bases and the V segment lost 4 bases, leaving 8 bases of the junction unmatched. CDR1 is DFQATT, CDR2 SNEGSKA, per germline (reference sequence). The CDR3 is CSAISNRGLNTEAFF. CDR3 sequence (DNA): TGCAGTGCTATCTCCAACAGGGGATTGAACACTGAAGCTTTCTTT.

This clonotype has just a few counts. The CDR3 DNA sequence: TGCAGCGTTGAGGTATCAGAAGAGACCCAGTACTTC. It encodes CSVEVSEETQYF. The rearrangement links TRBV29-1 to TRBJ2-5; D is unresolved. With 3 bases removed from V and 3 bases from J, the gap between germline ends came to 8 bases. The CDR3 has 12 residues. The germline gives CDR1 SQVTM, CDR2 ANQGSEA.

This clonotype was seen at least ten times. This chain links TRBV7-2 with TRBJ1-1, with D unclear. CDR1 is SGHTA, CDR2 FQGNSA, per germline. Trimming cost V 5 bases and J 6 bases, with 10 bases left between them. CDR3 length equals 12 residues. The CDR3 DNA is TGTGCCAGCAGCCCACTCCCCGCTGAAGCTTTCTTT. It yields the protein CASSPLPAEAFF.

Ten or more counts support this clonotype. This chain links TRBV12-3 or TRBV12-4 with TRBJ1-2; possibly TRBD1 for D (5 bases). This CDR3 has 13 amino acids. Trimming removed 5 bases at V and 5 bases at J, with 12 bases between. In DNA form, the CDR3 reads TGTGCCAGCAGTACGGGGACGGCATATGGCTACACCTTC. It specifies CASSTGTAYGYTF.

This clonotype was observed a handful of times. The chain is built from TRBV2 and TRBJ2-1; 11 nucleotides agree with TRBD2. V lost 10 bases, J lost 4 bases, and 9 bases stayed unmatched. The germline V gene encodes CDR1 SNHLY and CDR2 FYNNEI. CDR3 length equals 15 residues. Here the CDR3 reads CAIIPGLAEYNEQFF. The CDR3 region has the DNA TGTGCCATAATCCCGGGACTAGCGGAATACAATGAGCAGTTCTTC.

CDR3 region: CATSRDLGYGETQYF. CDR3 nucleotides: TGTGCCACCAGCAGAGATCTGGGGTACGGTGAGACCCAGTACTTC. The J gene is TRBJ2-5, the V gene TRBV15; D is uncertain. The V end was cut by 0 bases, the J end by 5 bases, with 13 bases between. CDR3 size: 15 residues. From germline, CDR1 is LNHNV and CDR2 YYDKDF (reference sequence). The variable domain in full, with the rest retrieved from reference TRBV15 and TRBJ2-5, is DAMVIQNPRYQVTQFGKPVTLSCSQTLNHNVMYWYQQKSSQAPKLLFHYYDKDFNNEADTPDNFQSRRPNTSFCFLDIRSPGLGDTAMYLCATSRDLGYGETQYFGPGTRLLVL.

This clonotype rates as medium-sized. This rearrangement joins TRBV20-1 to TRBJ2-1; D gene uncertain. Trimming took off 0 bases at V and 8 bases at J, with 11 bases between the two ends. CDR3 size: 13 residues. The germline V gene encodes CDR1 DFQATT and CDR2 SNEGSKA (reference sequence). The CDR3 coding sequence is TGCAGTGCTAGAGATCCCCTGGTCCATGAGCAGTTCTTC. Translating it yields CSARDPLVHEQFF.

This clonotype was counted many times. This CDR3 is CAINRDRGSYEQYF. The CDR3 DNA reads TGTGCCATCAACCGGGACAGGGGATCCTACGAGCAGTACTTC. The chain joins TRBV10-3 to TRBJ2-7, with 10 bases aligning to TRBD1. In germline, CDR1 is ENHRY, CDR2 SYGVKD. The V gene end was trimmed by 7 bases and the J gene end by 1 base; junction bases not matched to a gene: 4. This CDR3 spans 14 amino acids.

This clonotype was picked up many times. The genes are TRBV12-3 or TRBV12-4 and TRBJ2-5; no definite D call. The CDR3 extends over 13 amino acids. V lost 5 bases to trimming and J lost 5 bases, with 12 bases between them. CDR3 nucleotides: TGTGCCAGCAGTCCCAGCGCCAGGGAGACCCAGTACTTC. Translation gives CASSPSARETQYF.